This entry is about one T cell receptor beta chain. Libraries were prepared by immunoSEQ multiplex PCR; TCRdb keeps only in-frame clonotypes and omits some of them. The sample lists hundreds of thousands of clones, about 95% occurring once. This sample was included in a study of shared T cell receptors in the human thymus. The CDR3 contains 13 residues. V shed 6 bases, J shed 5 bases, and the junction held 6 bases outside the gene matches. Per germline, CDR1 MRHNA and CDR2 SNTAGT. This chain connects TRBV6-4 to TRBJ1-1; TRBD1 matches 7 bases. The sample was thymocytes. The sequence was obtained from a human donor. The CDR3 DNA sequence: TGTGCCAGCAGAAGACAGGGCCGTACTGAAGCTTTCTTT. Translation gives CASRRQGRTEAFF.